This TCR beta chain appears in the sequencing data of a study of blood T cell repertoires in COVID-19 (dated by TCRdb to 2019 to 2021). Looking at the study overall: Samples covering the acute and convalescent phases of COVID-19 were provided by collaborators in the United States, Italy and Spain. The prospective study material was composed of cDNA or gDNA derived from T cells, B-cell-depleted T cells, or PBMCs. Deeply sampled blood TCRbeta repertoires from subjects exposed to, actively infected with, or recovered from COVID-19 were included in the dataset. The repertoires were released in a freely available public database meant as a resource for research on the immune response to SARS-CoV-2. The samples were drawn from the first 160 participants of the ongoing ImmuneRACE study and from 1,254 subjects provided by 6 global collaborators. The sample metadata nearly always contained a de-identified subject ID, COVID-19 status, age in years and sex. Where HLA class I and class II types were available, the types were taken from metadata supplied by the sample provider, not from assay-based typing.

V sheds 3 bases and J sheds 13 bases, leaving 15 bases between their ends. The CDR3 has 12 amino acids, counting the end cysteine and phenylalanine. Of the read, only the CDR3 DNA is kept; its 36 bases are in frame from base 1. CDR1 and CDR2, looked up from the germline V gene, are MDHEN and SYDVKM. With respect to this clone: Its binding antigen is unknown. Nothing much larger sits one base from this clone, and base qualities are not available.

Enrolling through a virtual design, the prospective study's participants ranged in age from about 18 to 89 years and lived across some 23 United States geographic areas. In the prospective study, cohorts were assigned on the basis of participant-reported clinical history obtained from a screening survey and a study questionnaire. For ImmuneRACE Cohort 3, a participant was defined as recovered based on two consecutive negative NP/OP PCR tests, clearance by a healthcare professional, or resolution of symptoms. In the prospective study, mobile phlebotomists collected whole blood, serum and a nasopharyngeal or oropharyngeal swab from each participant. Additional blood draws and questionnaires over a 2-month period could optionally be provided by prospective study participants. Before DNA extraction, blood samples from the prospective study were shipped at room temperature or frozen. TCRbeta CDR3 regions were amplified from genomic DNA using the immunoSEQ Assay, a bias-controlled multiplex PCR. In the source study's methods: The number of nucleated cells in each sample was estimated from the amplification of reference gene primers within the assay. Sequence reads were collapsed and filtered to measure the absolute abundance of every unique TCRbeta CDR3 rearrangement. For each sample, productive Simpson clonality was calculated as the square root of Simpson's diversity index across productive rearrangements. What TCRdb holds here is the immuneACCESS table cut down to in-frame rearrangements. Part of the clones is not present; checked against another copy, under half of the missing clones reflect an unresolved V gene, and the others are unexplained. The DNA was the basis for D and trimming; V, J and clone size are from that table. Across this sample there are nearly 200,000 clones, with more than 65% seen only once. 6.5% to 9.5% of the sample lies in the top ten.

The research as a whole found: The quantity of clinical and demographic metadata differed by source and by participant and was supplied without curation.

Recombination connected TRBV28 to TRBJ1-2; the D gene is not confidently resolved. The sequenced material came from PBMCs or T cells enriched from blood (not recorded which). The sequence was collected from a man in his forties or fifties who had recovered from COVID-19. Here is the DNA: TGTGCCAGCAGTTTCCCGCAGGCGCGTTCCACCTTC. Its protein reads: CASSFPQARSTF.